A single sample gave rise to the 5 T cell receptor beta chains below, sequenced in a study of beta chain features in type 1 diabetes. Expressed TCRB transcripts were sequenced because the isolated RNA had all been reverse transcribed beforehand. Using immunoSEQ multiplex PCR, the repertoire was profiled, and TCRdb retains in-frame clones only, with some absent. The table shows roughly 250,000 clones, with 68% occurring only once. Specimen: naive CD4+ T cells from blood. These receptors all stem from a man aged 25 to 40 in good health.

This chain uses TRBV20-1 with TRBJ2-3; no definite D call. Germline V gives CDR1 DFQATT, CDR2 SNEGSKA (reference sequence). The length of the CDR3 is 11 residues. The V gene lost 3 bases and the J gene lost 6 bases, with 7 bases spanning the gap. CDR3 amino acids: CSASMLDTQYF. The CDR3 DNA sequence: TGCAGTGCTAGCATGTTGGATACGCAGTATTTT.

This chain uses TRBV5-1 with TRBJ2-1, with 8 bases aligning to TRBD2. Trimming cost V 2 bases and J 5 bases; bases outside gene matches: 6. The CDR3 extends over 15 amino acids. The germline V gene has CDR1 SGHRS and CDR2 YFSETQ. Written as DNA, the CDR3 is TGCGCCAGCAGCTTAAGTCTAGCGGGCGACAATGAGCAGTTCTTC. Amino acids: CASSLSLAGDNEQFF.

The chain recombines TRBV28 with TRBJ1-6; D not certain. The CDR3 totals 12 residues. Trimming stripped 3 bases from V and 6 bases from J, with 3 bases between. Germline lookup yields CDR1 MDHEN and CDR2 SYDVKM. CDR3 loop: CASSFFNSPLHF. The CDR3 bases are TGTGCCAGCAGTTTCTTTAATTCACCCCTCCACTTT.

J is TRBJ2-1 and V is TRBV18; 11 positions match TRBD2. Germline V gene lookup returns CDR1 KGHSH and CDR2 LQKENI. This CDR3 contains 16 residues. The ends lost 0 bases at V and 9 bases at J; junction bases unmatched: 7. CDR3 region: CASSPPLAGGRGEQFF. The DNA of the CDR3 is TGTGCCAGCTCACCACCGCTAGCGGGAGGAAGGGGTGAGCAGTTCTTC.

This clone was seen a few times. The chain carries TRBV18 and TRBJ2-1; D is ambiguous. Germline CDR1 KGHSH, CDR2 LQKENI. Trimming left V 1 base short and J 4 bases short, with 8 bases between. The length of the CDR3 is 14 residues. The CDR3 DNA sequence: TGTGCCAGCTCACCACTCATCCAGTACAATGAGCAGTTCTTC. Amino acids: CASSPLIQYNEQFF.